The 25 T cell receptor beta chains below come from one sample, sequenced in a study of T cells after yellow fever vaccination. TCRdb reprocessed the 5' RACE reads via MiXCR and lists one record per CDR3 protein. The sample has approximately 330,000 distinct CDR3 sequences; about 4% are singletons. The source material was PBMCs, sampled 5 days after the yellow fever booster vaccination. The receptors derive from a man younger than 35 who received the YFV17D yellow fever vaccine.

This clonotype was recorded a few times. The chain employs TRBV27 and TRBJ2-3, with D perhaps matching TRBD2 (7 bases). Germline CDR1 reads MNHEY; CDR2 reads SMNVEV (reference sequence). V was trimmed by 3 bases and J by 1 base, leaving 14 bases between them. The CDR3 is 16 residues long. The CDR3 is CASSLRGGRGTDTQYF. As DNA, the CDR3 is TGTGCCAGCAGTTTGAGGGGGGGCCGGGGCACAGATACGCAGTATTTT.

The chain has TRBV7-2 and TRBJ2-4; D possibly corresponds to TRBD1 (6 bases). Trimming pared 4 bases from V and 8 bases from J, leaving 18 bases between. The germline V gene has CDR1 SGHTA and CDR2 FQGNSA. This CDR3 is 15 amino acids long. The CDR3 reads CASSSQGSPGDIQYF. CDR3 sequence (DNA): TGTGCCAGCAGCTCCCAGGGCTCCCCAGGGGACATTCAGTACTTC.

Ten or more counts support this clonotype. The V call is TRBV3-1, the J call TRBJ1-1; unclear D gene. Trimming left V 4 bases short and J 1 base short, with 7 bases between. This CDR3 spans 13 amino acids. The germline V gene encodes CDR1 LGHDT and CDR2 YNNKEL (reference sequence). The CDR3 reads CASSRQTNTEAFF. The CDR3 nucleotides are TGTGCCAGCAGCCGACAAACGAACACTGAAGCTTTCTTT.

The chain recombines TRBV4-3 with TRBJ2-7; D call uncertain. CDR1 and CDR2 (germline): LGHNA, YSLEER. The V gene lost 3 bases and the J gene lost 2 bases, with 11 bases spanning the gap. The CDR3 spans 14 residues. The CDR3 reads CASSQKRHTYEQYF. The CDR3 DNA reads TGCGCCAGCAGCCAGAAGCGACATACCTACGAGCAGTACTTC.

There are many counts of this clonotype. The CDR3 bases are TGTGCCAGCAGCTTAGATAGCCCCTCGGATTCACCCCTCCACTTT. This gives the protein CASSLDSPSDSPLHF. The chain has TRBV7-9 and TRBJ1-6, with D unresolved. Germline V gene data show CDR1 as SEHNR and CDR2 as FQNEAQ (reference sequence). Trimming took 1 base from V and 8 from J, leaving 12 bases between them. The CDR3 consists of 15 residues.

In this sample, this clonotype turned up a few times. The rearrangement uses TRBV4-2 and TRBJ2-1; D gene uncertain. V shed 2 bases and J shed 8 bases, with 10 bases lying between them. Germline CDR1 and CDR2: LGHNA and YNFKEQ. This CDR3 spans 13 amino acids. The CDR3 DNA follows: TGTGCCAGCAGCCAAACGGACCTGGATGAGCAGTTCTTC. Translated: CASSQTDLDEQFF.

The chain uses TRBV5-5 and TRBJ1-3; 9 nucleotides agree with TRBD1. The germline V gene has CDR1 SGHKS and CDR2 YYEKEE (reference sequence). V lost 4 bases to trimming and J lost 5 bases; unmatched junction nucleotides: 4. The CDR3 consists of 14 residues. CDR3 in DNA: TGTGCCAGCAGCCCAGGGACAGGGCGAAACACCATATATTTT. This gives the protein CASSPGTGRNTIYF.

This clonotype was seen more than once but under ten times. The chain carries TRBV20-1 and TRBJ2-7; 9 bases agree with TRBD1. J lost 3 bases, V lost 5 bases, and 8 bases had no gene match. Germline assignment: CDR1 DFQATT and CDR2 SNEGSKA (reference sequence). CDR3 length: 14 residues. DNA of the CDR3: TGCAGTGCTGGGGGACAGGGAACAGGCTACGAGCAGTACTTC. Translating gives CSAGGQGTGYEQYF.

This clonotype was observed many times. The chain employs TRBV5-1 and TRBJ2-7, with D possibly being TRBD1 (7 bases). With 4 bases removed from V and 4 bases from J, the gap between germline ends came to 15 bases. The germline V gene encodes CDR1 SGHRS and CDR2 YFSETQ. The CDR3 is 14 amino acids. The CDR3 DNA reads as TGCGCCAGCAGCCTGGAGGGGGCACGATACGAGCAGTACTTC. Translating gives CASSLEGARYEQYF. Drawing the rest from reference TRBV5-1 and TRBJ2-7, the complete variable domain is KAGVTQTPRYLIKTRGQQVTLSCSPISGHRSVSWYQQTPGQGLQFLFEYFSETQRNKGNFPGRFSGRQFSNSRSEMNVSTLELGDSALYLCASSLEGARYEQYFGPGTRLTVT.

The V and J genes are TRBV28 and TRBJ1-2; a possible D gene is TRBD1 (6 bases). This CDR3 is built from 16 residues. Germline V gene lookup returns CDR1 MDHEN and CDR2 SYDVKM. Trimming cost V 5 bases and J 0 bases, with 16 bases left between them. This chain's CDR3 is CASSGTRGVTNYGYTF. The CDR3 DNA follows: TGTGCCAGCAGTGGGACCAGGGGAGTGACTAACTATGGCTACACCTTC.

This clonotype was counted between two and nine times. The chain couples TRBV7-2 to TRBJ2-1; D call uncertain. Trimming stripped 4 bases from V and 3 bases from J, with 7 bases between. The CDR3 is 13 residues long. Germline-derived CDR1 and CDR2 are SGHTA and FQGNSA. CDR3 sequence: CASSSRVYNEQFF. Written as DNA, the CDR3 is TGTGCCAGCAGCTCTAGGGTCTACAATGAGCAGTTCTTC.

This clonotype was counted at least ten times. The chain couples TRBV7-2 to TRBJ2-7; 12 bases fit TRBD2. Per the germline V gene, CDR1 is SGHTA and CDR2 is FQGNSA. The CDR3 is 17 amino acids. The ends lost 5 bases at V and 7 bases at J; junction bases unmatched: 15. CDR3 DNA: TGTGCCAGCAGCCGTGAACGGGGACTAGCGGGCCCGGGGGAGCAGTACTTC. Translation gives CASSRERGLAGPGEQYF.

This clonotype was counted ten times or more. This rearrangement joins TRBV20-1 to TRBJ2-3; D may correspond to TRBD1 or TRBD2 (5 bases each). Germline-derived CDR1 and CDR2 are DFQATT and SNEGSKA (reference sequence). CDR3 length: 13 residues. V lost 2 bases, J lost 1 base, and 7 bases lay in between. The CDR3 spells CSARLGGTDTQYF. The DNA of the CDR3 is TGCAGTGCTAGACTGGGGGGCACAGATACGCAGTATTTT.

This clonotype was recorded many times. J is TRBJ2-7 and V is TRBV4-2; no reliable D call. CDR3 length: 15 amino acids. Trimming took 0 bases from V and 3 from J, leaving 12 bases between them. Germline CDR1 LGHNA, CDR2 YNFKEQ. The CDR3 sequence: CASSQDYTRDYEQYF. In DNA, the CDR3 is TGTGCCAGCAGCCAAGATTATACCCGAGACTACGAGCAGTACTTC.

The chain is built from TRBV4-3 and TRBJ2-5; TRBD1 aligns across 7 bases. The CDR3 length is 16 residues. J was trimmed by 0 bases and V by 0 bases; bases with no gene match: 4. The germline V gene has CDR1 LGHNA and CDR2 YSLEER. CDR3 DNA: TGCGCCAGCAGCCAAGATTGGGGACAGCACCAAGAGACCCAGTACTTC. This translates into CASSQDWGQHQETQYF.

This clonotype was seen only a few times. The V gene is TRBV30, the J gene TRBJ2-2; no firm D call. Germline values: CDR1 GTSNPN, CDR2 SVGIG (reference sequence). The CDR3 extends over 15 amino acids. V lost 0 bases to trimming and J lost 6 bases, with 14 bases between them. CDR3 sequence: CAWSVLGFRAGELFF. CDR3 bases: TGTGCCTGGAGTGTTCTTGGGTTTAGAGCCGGGGAGCTGTTTTTT.

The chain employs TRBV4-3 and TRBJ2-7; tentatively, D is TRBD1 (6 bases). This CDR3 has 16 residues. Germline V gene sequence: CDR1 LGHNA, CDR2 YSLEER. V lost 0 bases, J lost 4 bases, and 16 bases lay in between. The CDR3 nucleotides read TGCGCCAGCAGCCAAGAATCGGACGGCAGGGGTTACGAGCAGTACTTC. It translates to CASSQESDGRGYEQYF.

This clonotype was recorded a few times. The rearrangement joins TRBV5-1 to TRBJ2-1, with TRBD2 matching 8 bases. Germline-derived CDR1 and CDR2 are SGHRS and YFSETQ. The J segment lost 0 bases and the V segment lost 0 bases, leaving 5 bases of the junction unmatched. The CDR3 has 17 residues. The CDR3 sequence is CASSLVTSASSYNEQFF. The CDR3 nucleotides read TGCGCCAGCAGCTTGGTGACTAGCGCAAGCTCCTACAATGAGCAGTTCTTC. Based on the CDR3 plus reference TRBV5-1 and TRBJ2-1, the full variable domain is KAGVTQTPRYLIKTRGQQVTLSCSPISGHRSVSWYQQTPGQGLQFLFEYFSETQRNKGNFPGRFSGRQFSNSRSEMNVSTLELGDSALYLCASSLVTSASSYNEQFFGPGTRLTVL.

CDR3 amino acids: CASSQDPGEQYF. The DNA for the CDR3 is TGTGCCAGCAGCCAAGACCCAGGGGAGCAGTACTTC. The chain recombines TRBV4-2 with TRBJ2-7; D is possibly TRBD1 (5 bases). V lost 0 bases and J 7 bases, leaving 7 bases between the germline ends. The CDR3 spans 12 residues. Germline V gene data show CDR1 as LGHNA and CDR2 as YNFKEQ.

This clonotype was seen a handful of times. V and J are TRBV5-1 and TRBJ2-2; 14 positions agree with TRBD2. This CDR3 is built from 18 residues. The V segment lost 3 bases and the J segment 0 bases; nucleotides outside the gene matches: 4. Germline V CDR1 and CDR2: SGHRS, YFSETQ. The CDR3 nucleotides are TGCGCCAGCAGCTCGGGACTAGCGGGGGCCGCGAACACCGGGGAGCTGTTTTTT. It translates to CASSSGLAGAANTGELFF.

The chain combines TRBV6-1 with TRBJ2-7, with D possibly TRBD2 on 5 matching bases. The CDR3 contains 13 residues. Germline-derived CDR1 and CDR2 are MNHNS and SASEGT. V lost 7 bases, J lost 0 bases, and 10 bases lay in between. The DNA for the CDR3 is TGTGCCAGCACCGCGGGCAGCTCCTACGAGCAGTACGTC. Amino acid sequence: CASTAGSSYEQYV.

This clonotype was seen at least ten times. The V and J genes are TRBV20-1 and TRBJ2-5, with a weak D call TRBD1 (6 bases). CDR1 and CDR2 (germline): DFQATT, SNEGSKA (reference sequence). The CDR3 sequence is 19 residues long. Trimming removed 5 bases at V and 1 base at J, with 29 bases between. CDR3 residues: CSAVGQSMGIKGPQETQYF. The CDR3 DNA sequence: TGCAGTGCTGTAGGACAGTCGATGGGAATAAAGGGACCCCAAGAGACCCAGTACTTC.

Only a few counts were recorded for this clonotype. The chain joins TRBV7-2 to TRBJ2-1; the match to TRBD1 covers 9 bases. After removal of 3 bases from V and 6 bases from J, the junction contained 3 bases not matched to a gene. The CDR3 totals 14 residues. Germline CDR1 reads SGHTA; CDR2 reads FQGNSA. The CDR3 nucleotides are TGTGCCAGCAGCTTGGACAGGGGCAGCAATGAGCAGTTCTTC. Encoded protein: CASSLDRGSNEQFF.

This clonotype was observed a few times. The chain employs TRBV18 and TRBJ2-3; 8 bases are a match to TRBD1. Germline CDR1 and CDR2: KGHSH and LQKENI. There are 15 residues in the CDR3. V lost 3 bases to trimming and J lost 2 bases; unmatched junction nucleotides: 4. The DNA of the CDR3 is TGTGCCAGCTCACCCGGGACAGGCAACACAGATACGCAGTATTTT. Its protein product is CASSPGTGNTDTQYF.

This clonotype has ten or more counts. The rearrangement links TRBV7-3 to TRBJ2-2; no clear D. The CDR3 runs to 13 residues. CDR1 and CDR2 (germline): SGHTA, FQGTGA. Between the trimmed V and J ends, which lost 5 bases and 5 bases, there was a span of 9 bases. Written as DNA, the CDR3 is TGTGCCAGCAGCCCGACTTGGACCGGGGAGCTGTTTTTT. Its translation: CASSPTWTGELFF.